This T cell receptor beta chain comes out of a study of CD8 T cells in ankylosing spondylitis. Regarding the study as a whole: Reports say disease-linked clones showed up significantly more in matched ankylosing spondylitis synovial fluid. Made up of 7 to 9 highly homologous variants, a TCR beta motif appeared characteristic of ankylosing spondylitis blood.

The J segment lost 4 bases and the V segment lost 5 bases, leaving 8 bases of the junction unmatched. The CDR3 totals 14 residues. CDR1 is SGHRS, CDR2 YFSETQ, per germline. This clonotype was recorded many times. The antigen is unknown. Researchers built TCR beta libraries using quantitative 5'-RACE with molecular barcodes. One entry per CDR3 protein results from TCRdb running MiXCR on the 5' RACE reads. The sample contains around 890,000 distinct CDR3 sequences, approximately 10% of which appear only once. V usage is TRBV5-1 and J usage is TRBJ1-2; TRBD1 aligns across 7 bases. This receptor was taken from a male donor with ankylosing spondylitis. The sample comprised blood, either unsorted or a sorted T cell fraction (not recorded which). The CDR3 nucleotides are TGCGCCAGCAGGAGGGACAGAAACTTCTATGGCTACACCTTC. Translated, it gives CASRRDRNFYGYTF. The full variable domain, completed using reference TRBV5-1 and TRBJ1-2, is KAGVTQTPRYLIKTRGQQVTLSCSPISGHRSVSWYQQTPGQGLQFLFEYFSETQRNKGNFPGRFSGRQFSNSRSEMNVSTLELGDSALYLCASRRDRNFYGYTFGSGTRLTVV.